The rows below give T cell receptor beta chains drawn from one sample of a study of T cell repertoires in cytomegalovirus infection. Their target antigens are unknown. TCRdb redid the calling of the reads with MiXCR, one entry per CDR3 protein. Among about 500,000 distinct CDR3 sequences, about 33% were seen once, and the ten largest hold roughly a sixth. The sequencing used cultured PBMCs, collected from culture after CMV antigen stimulation. Receptors were obtained from a human donor in good health (CMV status not recorded). Some clones in this sample may be carry-over from other donors' samples. CDR3s include the opening cysteine and the closing phenylalanine or tryptophan. D genes are given only for firm matches. The size field is filled for only some rows; it gives once, few, many or a size class.

>TRBJ1-2|TRBV9|.|once
CASSVEGVLRGGYTF
TGTGCCAGCAGCGTAGAGGGGGTCCTTCGAGGTGGCTACACCTTC
>TRBJ2-1|TRBV7-2|TRBD2|many
CASSLFGTSGHNEQFF
TGTGCCAGCAGCTTATTCGGGACTAGCGGCCACAATGAGCAGTTCTTC
>TRBJ2-2|TRBV19|.|few
CASTPTPGGELFF
TGTGCCAGTACTCCCACCCCCGGGGGGGAGCTGTTTTTT
>TRBJ1-5|TRBV6-5|.|.
CASSRDGTNQPQHF
TGTGCCAGCAGCCGGGACGGGACCAATCAGCCCCAGCATTTT
>TRBJ2-5|TRBV12-3/TRBV12-4|.|.
CASRGVLETQYF
TGTGCCAGCAGAGGAGTTCTTGAGACCCAGTACTTC
>TRBJ1-2|TRBV19|TRBD1|.
CATKDRGRLYGYTF
TGTGCCACCAAGGACAGGGGACGCCTCTATGGCTACACCTTC
>TRBJ2-1|TRBV6-1|.|.
CASQMGGANEQFF
TGTGCCAGTCAAATGGGGGGGGCGAATGAGCAGTTCTTC
>TRBJ1-2|TRBV4-1|.|few
CASTSLLGNYGYTF
TGCGCCAGCACCTCCCTTCTTGGGAACTATGGCTACACCTTC
>TRBJ2-3|TRBV6-2/TRBV6-3|TRBD2|.
CASMGGHTDTQYF
TGTGCCAGCATGGGAGGGCACACAGATACGCAGTATTTT
>TRBJ2-1|TRBV28|.|few
CASKIGADFSSYNEQFF
TGTGCCAGCAAAATAGGAGCCGATTTCAGCTCCTACAATGAGCAGTTCTTC
>TRBJ2-2|TRBV7-2|.|few
CASSPSRLTGELFF
TGTGCCAGCAGCCCTTCTCGACTAACCGGGGAGCTGTTTTTT
>TRBJ2-3|TRBV7-2|.|.
CASSLNSITDTQYF
TGTGCCAGCAGCTTAAATAGCATCACAGATACGCAGTATTTT
>TRBJ2-3|TRBV6-2/TRBV6-3|TRBD2|.
CASSQREESTDTQYF
TGTGCCAGCAGCCAGCGGGAGGAAAGCACAGATACGCAGTATTTT